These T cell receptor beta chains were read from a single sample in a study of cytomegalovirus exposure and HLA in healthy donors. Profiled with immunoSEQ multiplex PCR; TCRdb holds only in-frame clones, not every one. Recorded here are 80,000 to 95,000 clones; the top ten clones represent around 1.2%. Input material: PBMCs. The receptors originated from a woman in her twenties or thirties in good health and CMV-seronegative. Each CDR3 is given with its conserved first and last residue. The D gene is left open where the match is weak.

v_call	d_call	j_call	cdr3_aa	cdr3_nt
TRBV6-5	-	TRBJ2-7	CASSSISRINREQYF	TGTGCCAGCAGTTCTATATCCAGGATAAACCGCGAGCAGTACTTC
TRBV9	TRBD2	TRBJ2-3	CASSAGGPGDTQYF	TGTGCCAGCAGCGCGGGGGGGCCAGGAGATACGCAGTATTTT
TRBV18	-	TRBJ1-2	CASSPGGSNYGYTF	TGTGCCAGCTCACCCGGCGGATCTAACTATGGCTACACCTTC
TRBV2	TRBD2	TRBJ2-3	CASSATLAGLDTQYF	TGTGCCAGCAGTGCGACACTAGCGGGACTAGATACGCAGTATTTT
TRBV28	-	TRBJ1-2	CASRGQALQGYTF	TGTGCCAGCAGGGGACAAGCGCTCCAAGGCTACACCTTC
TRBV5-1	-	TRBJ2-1	CASSRQGFVIDEQFF	TGCGCCAGCAGTCGTCAGGGCTTTGTAATCGATGAGCAGTTCTTC
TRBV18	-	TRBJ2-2	CASSPMADANTGELFF	TGTGCCAGCTCACCAATGGCCGATGCGAACACCGGGGAGCTGTTTTTT
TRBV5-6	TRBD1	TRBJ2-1	CASSLIKDRVMNEQFF	TGTGCCAGCAGCTTAATAAAGGACAGGGTGATGAATGAGCAGTTCTTC
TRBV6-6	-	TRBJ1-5	CASSTGSGQPQHF	TGTGCCAGCAGTACAGGGTCGGGTCAGCCCCAGCATTTT
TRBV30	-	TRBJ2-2	CALRRGRNLRAGELFF	TGTGCCCTGAGGAGGGGGCGGAACTTGAGGGCCGGGGAGCTGTTTTTT
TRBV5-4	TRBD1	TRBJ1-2	CASSLGDSGGYGYTF	TGTGCCAGCAGCTTGGGGGACAGTGGGGGCTATGGCTACACCTTC
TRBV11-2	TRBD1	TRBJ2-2	CASSSRTGRYKDTGELFF	TGTGCCAGCAGCTCCCGGACAGGGAGGTATAAGGACACCGGGGAGCTGTTTTTT
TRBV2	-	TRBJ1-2	CASSEQTNNYGYTF	TGTGCCAGCAGTGAACAGACAAACAACTATGGCTACACCTTC
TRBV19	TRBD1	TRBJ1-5	CASSKYGQGSNQPQHF	TGTGCCAGTAGTAAATATGGACAGGGGAGCAATCAGCCCCAGCATTTT
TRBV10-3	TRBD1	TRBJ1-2	CAISESGQALTF	TGTGCCATCAGTGAATCAGGACAGGCCCTAACCTTC
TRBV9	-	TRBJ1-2	CASSPNRVGYGYTF	TGTGCCAGCAGTCCTAACCGGGTAGGCTATGGCTACACCTTC
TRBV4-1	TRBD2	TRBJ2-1	CASSSGLAEHNEQFF	TGCGCCAGCAGCTCGGGACTAGCGGAACACAATGAGCAGTTCTTC
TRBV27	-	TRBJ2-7	CASSYAGEQYF	TGTGCCAGCAGTTACGCGGGAGAGCAGTACTTC
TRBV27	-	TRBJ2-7	CASKAQGRSEQYF	TGTGCCAGCAAAGCACAGGGACGGAGCGAGCAGTACTTC
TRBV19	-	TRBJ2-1	CASSIAQNEQFF	TGTGCCAGTAGTATAGCCCAAAATGAGCAGTTCTTC
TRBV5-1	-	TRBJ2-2	CASSSDSNTGELFF	TGCGCCAGCAGCTCGGACAGCAACACCGGGGAGCTGTTTTTT
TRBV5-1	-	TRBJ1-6	CASSLVPQAGSPLHF	TGCGCCAGCAGCTTGGTTCCCCAAGCCGGTTCACCCCTCCACTTT
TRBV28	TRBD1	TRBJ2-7	CASSSPGTGNSYEQYF	TGTGCCAGCAGTTCCCCCGGGACAGGGAATTCCTACGAGCAGTACTTC
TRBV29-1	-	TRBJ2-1	CSVGGSTPCNEQFF	TGCAGCGTTGGCGGCAGTACCCCCTGCAATGAGCAGTTCTTC
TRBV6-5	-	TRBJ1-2	CASSYSNLRQEDGYTF	TGTGCCAGCAGTTACTCGAATCTAAGACAGGAGGATGGCTACACCTTC
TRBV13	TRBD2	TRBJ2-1	CASSLGLAGVYNEQFF	TGTGCCAGCAGCCTGGGACTAGCGGGAGTCTACAATGAGCAGTTCTTC
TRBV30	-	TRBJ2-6	CAWSRANSGANVLTF	TGTGCCTGGAGTCGAGCGAACTCTGGGGCCAACGTCCTGACTTTC
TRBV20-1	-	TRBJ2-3	CSAGRGTQYF	TGCAGTGCTGGGCGGGGTACGCAGTATTTT
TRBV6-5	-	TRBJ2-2	CASSFLSAGELFF	TGTGCCAGCAGTTTTCTTAGCGCCGGGGAGCTGTTTTTT
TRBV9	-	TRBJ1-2	CASSVDFRQYGYTF	TGTGCCAGCAGCGTAGATTTTAGACAGTATGGCTACACCTTC
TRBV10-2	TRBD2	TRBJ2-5	CASSELAGGRETQYF	TGCGCCAGCAGTGAGCTAGCGGGGGGGCGGGAGACCCAGTACTTC
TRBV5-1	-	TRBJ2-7	CASSTEGGTPMYF	TGCGCCAGCAGTACGGAGGGGGGGACGCCTATGTACTTC
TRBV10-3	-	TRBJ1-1	CAIRPGKGWTTEAFF	TGTGCCATTCGGCCGGGAAAAGGGTGGACGACTGAAGCTTTCTTT
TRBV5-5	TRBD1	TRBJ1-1	CASSLGQGRNTEAFF	TGTGCCAGCAGCCTGGGACAGGGGCGGAACACTGAAGCTTTCTTT
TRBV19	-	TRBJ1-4	CASRDGATNEKLFF	TGTGCCAGTAGAGACGGGGCAACTAATGAAAAACTGTTTTTT
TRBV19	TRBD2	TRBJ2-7	CASSFSGSYEQYF	TGTGCCAGTAGTTTTAGCGGGAGCTACGAGCAGTACTTC
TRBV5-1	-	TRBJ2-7	CASRGTLNYEQYF	TGCGCCAGCAGAGGGACTTTGAACTACGAGCAGTACTTC
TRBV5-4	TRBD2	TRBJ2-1	CASTPSLSGRAGNEQFF	TGTGCCAGCACACCTAGCCTAAGCGGGAGGGCGGGCAATGAGCAGTTCTTC
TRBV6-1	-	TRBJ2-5	CASRRDTTQETQYF	TGTGCCAGCAGGAGGGACACGACACAAGAGACCCAGTACTTC
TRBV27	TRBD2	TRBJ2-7	CASRLSGRAAYEQYF	TGTGCCAGCAGGCTCAGCGGGAGAGCCGCCTACGAGCAGTACTTC
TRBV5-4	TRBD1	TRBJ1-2	CASSLQDRGPNYGYTF	TGTGCCAGCAGCTTGCAGGACAGGGGGCCTAACTATGGCTACACCTTC
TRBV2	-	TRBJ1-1	CASTRVGEGAFF	TGTGCCAGCACCAGAGTGGGGGAGGGAGCTTTCTTT
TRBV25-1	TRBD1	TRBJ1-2	CASSEYGTGTAANYGYTF	TGTGCCAGCAGTGAATACGGGACAGGGACCGCAGCTAACTATGGCTACACCTTC
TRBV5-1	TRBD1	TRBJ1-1	CASSTDRGSTEAFF	TGCGCCAGCAGCACGGACAGGGGGTCCACTGAAGCTTTCTTT